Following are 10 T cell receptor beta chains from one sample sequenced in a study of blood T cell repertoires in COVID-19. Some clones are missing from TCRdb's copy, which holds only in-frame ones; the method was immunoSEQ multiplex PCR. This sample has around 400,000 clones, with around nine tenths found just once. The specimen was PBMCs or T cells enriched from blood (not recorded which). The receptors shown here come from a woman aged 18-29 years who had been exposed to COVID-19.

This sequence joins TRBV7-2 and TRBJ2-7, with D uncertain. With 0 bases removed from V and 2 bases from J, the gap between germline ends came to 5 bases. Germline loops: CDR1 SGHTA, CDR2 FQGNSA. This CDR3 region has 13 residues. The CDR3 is CASSLASPYEQYF. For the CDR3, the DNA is TGTGCCAGCAGCTTAGCGAGCCCCTACGAGCAGTACTTC.

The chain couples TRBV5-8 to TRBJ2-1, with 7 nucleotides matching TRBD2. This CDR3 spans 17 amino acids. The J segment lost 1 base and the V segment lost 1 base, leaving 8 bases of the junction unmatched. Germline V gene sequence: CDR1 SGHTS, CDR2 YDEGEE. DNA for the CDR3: TGTGCCAGCAGCTTGTCGCTACAGCGGGGATCCTACAATGAGCAGTTCTTC. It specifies CASSLSLQRGSYNEQFF.

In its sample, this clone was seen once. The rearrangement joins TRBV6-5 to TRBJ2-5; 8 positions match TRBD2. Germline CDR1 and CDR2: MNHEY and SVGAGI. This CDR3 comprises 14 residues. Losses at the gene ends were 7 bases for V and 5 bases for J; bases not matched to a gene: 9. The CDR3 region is CASTTGGLGETQYF. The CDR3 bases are TGTGCCAGCACCACGGGGGGGCTAGGGGAGACCCAGTACTTC.

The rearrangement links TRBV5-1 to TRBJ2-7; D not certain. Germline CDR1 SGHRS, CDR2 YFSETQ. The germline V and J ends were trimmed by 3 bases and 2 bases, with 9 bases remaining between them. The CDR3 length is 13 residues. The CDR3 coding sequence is TGCGCCAGCAGCTCGGAGAGGCCCTACGAGCAGTACTTC. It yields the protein CASSSERPYEQYF.

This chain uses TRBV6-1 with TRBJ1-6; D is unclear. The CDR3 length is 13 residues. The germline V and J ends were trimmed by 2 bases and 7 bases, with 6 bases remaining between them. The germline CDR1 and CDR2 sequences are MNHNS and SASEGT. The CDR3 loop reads CASSEFGNSPLHF. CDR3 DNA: TGTGCCAGCAGTGAATTCGGGAATTCACCCCTCCACTTT.

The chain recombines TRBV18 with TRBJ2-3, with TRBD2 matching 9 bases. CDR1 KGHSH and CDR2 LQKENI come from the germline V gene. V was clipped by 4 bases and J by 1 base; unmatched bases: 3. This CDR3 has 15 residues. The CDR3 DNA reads TGTGCCAGCTCACGTAGCGGGAGAGGCACAGATACGCAGTATTTT. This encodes CASSRSGRGTDTQYF. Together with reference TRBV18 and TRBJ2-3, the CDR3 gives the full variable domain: NAGVMQNPRHLVRRRGQEARLRCSPMKGHSHVYWYRQLPEEGLKFMVYLQKENIIDESGMPKERFSAEFPKEGPSILRIQQVVRGDSAAYFCASSRSGRGTDTQYFGPGTRLTVL.

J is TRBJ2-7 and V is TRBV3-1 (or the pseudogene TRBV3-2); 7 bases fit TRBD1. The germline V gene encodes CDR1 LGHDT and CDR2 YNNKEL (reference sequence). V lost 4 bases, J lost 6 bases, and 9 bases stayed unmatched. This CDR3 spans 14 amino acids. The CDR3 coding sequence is TGTGCCAGCAGCCGGCCAGACAGGGCCCGCGAGCAGTACTTC. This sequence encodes CASSRPDRAREQYF.

CDR3 region: CASSYSDSEFNYGYTF. Here the CDR3 DNA reads TGTGCCAGCAGTTACTCGGACAGCGAATTTAACTATGGCTACACCTTC. J is TRBJ1-2 and V is TRBV6-6; a weak D match, TRBD1 (6 bases). The CDR3 has 16 amino acids. Germline V gives CDR1 MNHNY, CDR2 SVGAGI (reference sequence). The V gene lost 0 bases and the J gene lost 1 base, with 12 bases spanning the gap.

CDR3 residues: CASSVRQGMNTEAFF. The CDR3 region has the DNA TGCGCCAGCAGTGTTCGGCAGGGGATGAACACTGAAGCTTTCTTT. J is TRBJ1-1 and V is TRBV10-1, with D possibly matching TRBD1 (6 bases). Trimming cost V 4 bases and J 0 bases, with 12 bases left between them. CDR1 WNHNN and CDR2 SYGVQD come from the germline V gene (reference sequence). The CDR3 runs to 15 residues.

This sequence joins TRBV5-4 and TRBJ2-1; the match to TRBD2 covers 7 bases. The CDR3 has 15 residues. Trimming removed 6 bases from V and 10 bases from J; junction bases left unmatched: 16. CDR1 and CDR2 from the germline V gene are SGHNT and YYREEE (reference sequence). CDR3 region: CASTSPAGRIIEQFF. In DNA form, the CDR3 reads TGTGCCAGCACCTCCCCAGCGGGACGGATCATCGAGCAGTTCTTC.